This record covers a single T cell receptor (beta chain). Followed longitudinally, the Seattle patients had been enrolled during active infection. Germline CDR1 reads SQVTM; CDR2 reads ANQGSEA. The CDR3 extends over 13 amino acids. V gave up 4 bases and J gave up 5 bases, with 12 bases separating them. Authors' data handling: Estimation of nucleated cell counts was performed using reference gene primer amplification. This table comes from immunoSEQ multiplex PCR, and its TCRdb copy is limited to in-frame clones, with some not included. V and J calls and clone size are given by that table; D and trimming were obtained from the DNA. This repertoire shows fewer than 250,000 clones, 85% to 90% found once; its top ten account for less than 3.5%. The data belong to a study of blood T cell repertoires in COVID-19. In the study overall: Material from acute and convalescent COVID-19 was sourced from the United States, Italy and Spain. PBMCs, B-cell-depleted T cells, or T cells provided the cDNA or gDNA that made up the material.

This TCR was recovered from a man aged 30-40 years with COVID-19, enrolled during active disease. The sample taken for sequencing was peripheral blood. The rearrangement uses TRBV29-1 and TRBJ2-1; possible D gene TRBD2, 5 bases. The DNA of the CDR3 is TGCAGCGTTGTGGGAGACAACAACAATGAGCAGTTCTTC. As protein: CSVVGDNNNEQFF.